The 16 T cell receptor beta chains listed next were all sequenced from one sample in a study of blood T cell repertoires in COVID-19. Data came from immunoSEQ multiplex PCR; TCRdb stores just in-frame clones and leaves some out. The data contain more than 65,000 clones, 79% of them singletons. Sequencing was carried out using peripheral blood. Receptors originate from a man aged 60 to 75 with acute or convalescent COVID-19.

J is TRBJ1-1 and V is TRBV19, with D unresolved. CDR3 length: 13 residues. In germline, CDR1 is LNHDA, CDR2 SQIVND (reference sequence). Trimming shortened V by 6 bases and J by 0 bases, and 8 bases separated the two germline ends. CDR3 nucleotides: TGTGCCAGTAGGGCGGCGGTGAACACTGAAGCTTTCTTT. Protein: CASRAAVNTEAFF.

The rearrangement links TRBV7-2 to TRBJ1-1; 7 positions agree with TRBD1. J was trimmed by 0 bases and V by 3 bases; bases with no gene match: 7. Germline CDR1 is SGHTA and CDR2 is FQGNSA. There are 16 residues in the CDR3. CDR3: CASSFNRGVMNTEAFF. Here the CDR3 DNA reads TGTGCCAGCAGCTTTAACAGGGGCGTGATGAACACTGAAGCTTTCTTT.

This clone was observed once. In DNA form, the CDR3 reads TGCGCCAGCAGCCCGCAACAGGGGGCGCCCCCCTACGAGCAGTACTTC. Its protein product is CASSPQQGAPPYEQYF. The chain employs TRBV5-1 and TRBJ2-7, with TRBD1 matching 9 bases. There are 16 residues in the CDR3. Per germline, CDR1 SGHRS and CDR2 YFSETQ. Unmatched junction bases numbered 10, after V lost 4 bases and J lost 2 bases.

The chain joins TRBV5-8 to TRBJ1-3, with TRBD1 matching 10 bases. The germline V gene encodes CDR1 SGHTS and CDR2 YDEGEE. The trim removed 1 base at V and 3 bases at J, leaving 4 bases unmatched. The CDR3 has 16 amino acids. The chain's CDR3 is CASSLMDRGYGNTIYF. DNA of the CDR3: TGTGCCAGCAGCTTGATGGACAGGGGGTATGGAAACACCATATATTTT.

This clone was seen just once. This sequence joins TRBV7-2 and TRBJ2-3; 8 bases line up with TRBD2. Per the germline V gene, CDR1 is SGHTA and CDR2 is FQGNSA. Germline trimming cut 1 base from V and 1 base from J; bases unmatched to any gene: 7. The CDR3 is made up of 17 amino acids. CDR3 in amino acids: CASSLVSGGARTDTQYF. CDR3 nucleotides: TGTGCCAGCAGCTTAGTCTCCGGGGGGGCCCGCACAGATACGCAGTATTTT.

V gene TRBV5-1 combines with J gene TRBJ1-1; 8 bases match TRBD1. The ends lost 5 bases at V and 1 base at J; junction bases unmatched: 13. This CDR3 region has 17 residues. Germline V gives CDR1 SGHRS, CDR2 YFSETQ. Here the CDR3 DNA reads TGCGCCAGCAGGCGGACAGGGTCCGTGTCCTGGAACACTGAAGCTTTCTTT. Translated, it gives CASRRTGSVSWNTEAFF. Full variable domain (outside the CDR3, taken from reference TRBV5-1 and TRBJ1-1): KAGVTQTPRYLIKTRGQQVTLSCSPISGHRSVSWYQQTPGQGLQFLFEYFSETQRNKGNFPGRFSGRQFSNSRSEMNVSTLELGDSALYLCASRRTGSVSWNTEAFFGQGTRLTVV.

The J gene is TRBJ1-6, the V gene TRBV27, with D possibly TRBD1 on 5 matching bases. V lost 7 bases and J 9 bases, leaving 25 bases between the germline ends. This CDR3 has 17 amino acids. Germline lookup yields CDR1 MNHEY and CDR2 SMNVEV (reference sequence). The CDR3 is CASISVGGMAGFSPLHF. The DNA of the CDR3 is TGTGCCAGCATTTCCGTTGGGGGGATGGCGGGGTTTTCACCCCTCCACTTT.

The chain uses TRBV7-2 and TRBJ1-4; a weak D match, TRBD1 (5 bases). V lost 0 bases, J lost 7 bases, and 12 bases lay in between. This CDR3 has 15 amino acids. Germline CDR1 and CDR2: SGHTA and FQGNSA. As DNA, the CDR3 is TGTGCCAGCAGCTTAGCTGGGATCAGGGTTGAAAAACTGTTTTTT. Translating gives CASSLAGIRVEKLFF.

The V gene is TRBV19, the J gene TRBJ2-7; TRBD2 agrees at 8 bases. Per germline, CDR1 LNHDA and CDR2 SQIVND (reference sequence). This CDR3 region has 14 residues. The V and J ends lost 6 bases and 4 bases, in that order; junction bases with no gene match: 8. The chain's CDR3 is CASSIGREGYEQYF. The CDR3 DNA follows: TGTGCCAGTAGCATCGGGAGGGAAGGTTACGAGCAGTACTTC.

This clone was picked up a small number of times. The chain employs TRBV7-8 and TRBJ2-1; the match to TRBD2 covers 9 bases. The CDR3 has 13 residues. V shed 8 bases and J 7 bases; nucleotides not matched to a gene: 6. The germline CDR1 and CDR2 sequences are SGHVS and FQNEAQ. This chain's CDR3 is CASGRGGENEQFF. The CDR3 DNA follows: TGTGCCAGCGGGCGGGGGGGTGAAAATGAGCAGTTCTTC.

The J gene is TRBJ1-6, the V gene TRBV27, with 8 positions matching TRBD1. The CDR3 runs 15 residues. The V segment lost 6 bases and the J segment 10 bases; nucleotides outside the gene matches: 11. Germline V gene lookup returns CDR1 MNHEY and CDR2 SMNVEV (reference sequence). CDR3 coding DNA: TGTGCCAGCAGGACCAGGGGGCTAGGTCCCTCACCCCTCCACTTT. It is translated as CASRTRGLGPSPLHF.

The genes are TRBV11-2 and TRBJ2-7; 9 nucleotides line up with TRBD2. The CDR3 has 16 residues. With 5 bases clipped from V and 4 bases from J, the junction kept 12 bases outside the gene matches. Germline-derived CDR1 and CDR2 are SGHAT and FQNNGV. The CDR3 DNA reads as TGTGCCAGCAGCCCCATCAGGCGGGGGGGCGGGTACGAGCAGTACTTC. Its translation: CASSPIRRGGGYEQYF. Complete variable domain (other parts from reference TRBV11-2 and TRBJ2-7): EAGVAQSPRYKIIEKRQSVAFWCNPISGHATLYWYQQILGQGPKLLIQFQNNGVVDDSQLPKDRFSAERLKGVDSTLKIQPAKLEDSAVYLCASSPIRRGGGYEQYFGPGTRLTVT.

This clone was counted a single time. The rearrangement uses TRBV7-2 and TRBJ1-5; TRBD1 agrees at 7 bases. J gave up 1 base and V 10 bases, and 4 bases lay outside the gene matches. Germline V CDR1 and CDR2: SGHTA, FQGNSA. This CDR3 has 13 amino acids. The CDR3 DNA reads as TGTGCCACCGCGACAGGGAGCAATCAGCCCCAGCATTTT. This sequence encodes CATATGSNQPQHF.

The chain links TRBV11-3 to TRBJ2-5; TRBD2 matches 16 bases. Per the germline V gene, CDR1 is SGHNT and CDR2 is YENEEA. This CDR3 is 17 amino acids long. V lost 5 bases to trimming and J lost 2 bases; unmatched junction nucleotides: 5. In nucleotides, the CDR3 is TGTGCCAGCAGCCCGGGACTAGCGGGGGGGGGACAAGAGACCCAGTACTTC. This sequence encodes CASSPGLAGGGQETQYF.

V usage is TRBV4-2 and J usage is TRBJ1-5; D unclear. V was cut by 6 bases and J by 1 base, with 13 bases left in between. The CDR3 sequence is 15 residues long. Germline CDR1 is LGHNA and CDR2 is YNFKEQ. For the CDR3, the DNA is TGTGCCAGCAGATCTAGACCCGTGAGCAATCAGCCCCAGCATTTT. It is translated as CASRSRPVSNQPQHF.

The chain couples TRBV7-2 to TRBJ2-5, with TRBD2 matching 11 bases. The ends lost 1 base at V and 7 bases at J; junction bases unmatched: 11. The CDR3 runs 17 residues. CDR1 SGHTA and CDR2 FQGNSA come from the germline V gene. The CDR3 region has the DNA TGTGCCAGCAGCTTAGTGGGCCTGACTAGCGGGGTTGGGACCCAGTACTTC. Amino acid sequence: CASSLVGLTSGVGTQYF. Variable domain in full (rest from reference TRBV7-2 and TRBJ2-5): GAGVSQSPSNKVTEKGKDVELRCDPISGHTALYWYRQSLGQGLEFLIYFQGNSAPDKSGLPSDRFSAERTGGSVSTLTIQRTQQEDSAVYLCASSLVGLTSGVGTQYFGPGTRLLVL.